This passage covers 23 T cell receptor beta chains from one sample sequenced in a study of T cell responses to AZD1222 COVID-19 vaccine. Profiling relied on immunoSEQ multiplex PCR, and the TCRdb table lists in-frame clones only, not all of them. The top ten clones hold approximately 9.8% of a sample with some 70,000 clones, roughly 84% of them seen once. The material was peripheral blood, obtained on day 0 of AZD1222 vaccination. These receptors were obtained from an adult in good health.

The V call is TRBV5-1, the J call TRBJ2-1; 10 positions match TRBD2. The V gene's germline CDR1 is SGHRS and CDR2 YFSETQ. The V segment lost 0 bases and the J segment 7 bases; nucleotides outside the gene matches: 10. The CDR3 is 17 amino acids. CDR3 sequence: CASSLAGASGGKNEQFF. The DNA for the CDR3 is TGCGCCAGCAGCTTGGCCGGGGCTAGCGGGGGCAAAAATGAGCAGTTCTTC.

This clone occurred once. The chain links TRBV6-6 to TRBJ2-2; D is uncertain. Per germline, CDR1 MNHNY and CDR2 SVGAGI (reference sequence). The CDR3 sequence is 13 residues long. Trimming left V 0 bases short and J 2 bases short, with 1 base between. Here the CDR3 reads CASSYSNTGELFF. CDR3 coding DNA: TGTGCCAGCAGTTACTCCAACACCGGGGAGCTGTTTTTT.

The chain is built from TRBV28 and TRBJ1-2; tentative D call: TRBD1 (5 bases). The CDR3 covers 16 residues. The V end was cut by 5 bases, the J end by 1 base, with 17 bases between. Germline V gives CDR1 MDHEN, CDR2 SYDVKM. The DNA of the CDR3 is TGTGCCAGCAGTCGTACGGGACTGAACTATAACTATGGCTACACCTTC. Protein product: CASSRTGLNYNYGYTF.

V is TRBV30 and J is TRBJ2-3, with D tentatively TRBD1 or TRBD2 (6 bases each). Germline CDR1 GTSNPN, CDR2 SVGIG (reference sequence). The CDR3 has 14 residues. The germline V and J ends were trimmed by 2 bases and 2 bases, with 11 bases remaining between them. CDR3 coding DNA: TGTGCCTGGAGTACGGGGGCCAACACAGATACGCAGTATTTT. Residues: CAWSTGANTDTQYF.

This chain links TRBV5-4 with TRBJ2-1, with a possible D match to TRBD1 (6 bases). The CDR3 consists of 15 residues. Trimming pared 0 bases from V and 3 bases from J, leaving 10 bases between. Germline CDR1 is SGHNT and CDR2 is YYREEE (reference sequence). The CDR3 bases are TGTGCCAGCAGCTTGGGACAGGAAAACTACAATGAGCAGTTCTTC. Its protein is CASSLGQENYNEQFF.

V is TRBV2 and J is TRBJ1-5, with D unresolved. The CDR3 extends over 14 amino acids. Trimming took 7 bases from V and 3 from J, leaving 13 bases between them. Germline V lookup: CDR1 SNHLY, CDR2 FYNNEI. Here the CDR3 reads CASNLRGTNQPQHF. The CDR3, as DNA: TGTGCCAGCAATCTTCGGGGTACCAATCAGCCCCAGCATTTT.

This chain uses TRBV4-3 with TRBJ1-1; D gene unclear. The germline V gene has CDR1 LGHNA and CDR2 YSLEER. V was cut by 4 bases and J by 7 bases, with 16 bases left in between. The CDR3 length is 14 residues. Here the CDR3 reads CASSPEFRAVEAFF. CDR3 in DNA: TGCGCCAGCAGCCCAGAATTCCGGGCGGTTGAAGCTTTCTTT.

V is TRBV10-3 and J is TRBJ2-6, with 7 bases lining up with TRBD1. The CDR3 covers 18 residues. The germline gives CDR1 ENHRY, CDR2 SYGVKD. The V and J ends lost 6 bases and 0 bases, in that order; junction bases with no gene match: 11. The CDR3 nucleotides are TGTGCCATCAGGCCGGGACAGACAAGTTTCTCTGGGGCCAACGTCCTGACTTTC. Its protein product is CAIRPGQTSFSGANVLTF.

There are a few counts of this clone. This chain joins TRBV5-4 and TRBJ2-4, with D possibly TRBD1 on 5 matching bases. Germline V lookup: CDR1 SGHNT, CDR2 YYREEE (reference sequence). CDR3 size: 15 residues. The V end lost 4 bases, the J end lost 0 bases, and 11 bases lay between the germline ends. CDR3: CASSHQTVAKNIQYF. CDR3 DNA sequence: TGTGCCAGCAGCCACCAGACAGTAGCCAAAAACATTCAGTACTTC. The entire variable domain, with the rest obtained from reference TRBV5-4 and TRBJ2-4, is as follows: ETGVTQSPTHLIKTRGQQVTLRCSSQSGHNTVSWYQQALGQGPQFIFQYYREEENGRGNFPPRFSGLQFPNYSSELNVNALELDDSALYLCASSHQTVAKNIQYFGAGTRLSVL.

This rearrangement joins TRBV18 to TRBJ2-2; D might be TRBD1 (5 bases). The CDR3 sequence is 15 residues long. Germline V lookup: CDR1 KGHSH, CDR2 LQKENI. V lost 3 bases, J lost 1 base, and 9 bases lay in between. In nucleotides, the CDR3 is TGTGCCAGCTCACCGAGACAGATGAACACCGGGGAGCTGTTTTTT. It is translated as CASSPRQMNTGELFF.

The chain combines TRBV5-1 with TRBJ2-5; 10 bases line up with TRBD1. Unmatched junction bases numbered 6, after V lost 4 bases and J lost 3 bases. This CDR3 has 15 amino acids. Germline CDR1 SGHRS, CDR2 YFSETQ. The CDR3 DNA reads as TGCGCCAGCAGCCGCCAAGGGACAGGGGAAGAGACCCAGTACTTC. It specifies CASSRQGTGEETQYF.

The chain uses TRBV5-1 and TRBJ1-6, with D possibly matching TRBD1 (5 bases). The germline gives CDR1 SGHRS, CDR2 YFSETQ. This CDR3 contains 14 residues. The V and J ends lost 4 bases and 5 bases respectively, with 10 bases between them. The CDR3 DNA sequence: TGCGCCAGCAGCGGGGGACTTAATAATTCACCCCTCCACTTT. This gives the protein CASSGGLNNSPLHF.

This clone appeared a few times. V and J are TRBV6-1 and TRBJ1-6; D not certain. Germline V gene sequence: CDR1 MNHNS, CDR2 SASEGT. With 2 bases removed from V and 5 bases from J, the gap between germline ends came to 10 bases. The length of the CDR3 is 15 residues. CDR3 sequence reads: CASSEFGQNNSPLHF. Here the CDR3 DNA reads TGTGCCAGCAGTGAATTTGGGCAGAATAATTCACCCCTCCACTTT.

The V call is TRBV12-5, the J call TRBJ2-3, with unresolved D. The CDR3 runs 12 residues. V dropped 1 base and J dropped 2 bases, with 1 base sitting between them. The germline V gene encodes CDR1 LGHNT and CDR2 FRNRAP. CDR3 sequence (DNA): TGTGCTAGTGGTTTGGACACAGATACGCAGTATTTT. Its translation: CASGLDTDTQYF.

The chain uses TRBV20-1 and TRBJ1-1; no clear D. CDR1 is DFQATT and CDR2 is SNEGSKA in the germline V gene (reference sequence). V lost 5 bases to trimming and J lost 5 bases, with 6 bases between them. This CDR3 is built from 10 residues. DNA for the CDR3: TGCAGTGCTTCGACAACTGAAGCTTTCTTT. It yields the protein CSASTTEAFF.

This rearrangement joins TRBV5-1 to TRBJ1-1; tentatively, D is TRBD1 (6 bases). The V gene's germline CDR1 is SGHRS and CDR2 YFSETQ. Trimming took off 2 bases at V and 4 bases at J, with 12 bases between the two ends. This CDR3 is built from 14 residues. The CDR3 region has the DNA TGCGCCAGCAGCTTCCCCGACAGGACCACTGAAGCTTTCTTT. Translation: CASSFPDRTTEAFF. The whole variable domain, remainder taken from reference TRBV5-1 and TRBJ1-1, is KAGVTQTPRYLIKTRGQQVTLSCSPISGHRSVSWYQQTPGQGLQFLFEYFSETQRNKGNFPGRFSGRQFSNSRSEMNVSTLELGDSALYLCASSFPDRTTEAFFGQGTRLTVV.

This sequence joins TRBV7-3 and TRBJ2-7; 11 bases agree with TRBD2. Germline-derived CDR1 and CDR2 are SGHTA and FQGTGA. The junction had 10 bases not matched to a gene; V was cut back by 3 bases and J by 6 bases. The CDR3 spans 16 residues. The CDR3 region is CASSFRLAGLSSEQYF. DNA of the CDR3: TGTGCCAGCAGCTTCCGACTAGCGGGGCTTTCGTCCGAGCAGTACTTC.

V is TRBV9 and J is TRBJ1-1, with 7 nucleotides matching TRBD1. J was trimmed by 0 bases and V by 6 bases; bases with no gene match: 8. This CDR3 has 15 amino acids. Germline V CDR1 and CDR2: SGDLS, YYNGEE. CDR3 nucleotides: TGTGCCAGCACCATTTCGGACAGGATGAACACTGAAGCTTTCTTT. Translating it yields CASTISDRMNTEAFF. Combining the CDR3 with reference TRBV9 and TRBJ1-1 gives the whole variable domain DSGVTQTPKHLITATGQRVTLRCSPRSGDLSVYWYQQSLDQGLQFLIQYYNGEERAKGNILERFSAQQFPDLHSELNLSSLELGDSALYFCASTISDRMNTEAFFGQGTRLTVV.

V is TRBV27 and J is TRBJ2-1; 10 bases fit TRBD2. The CDR3 extends over 16 amino acids. The germline V gene encodes CDR1 MNHEY and CDR2 SMNVEV (reference sequence). Unmatched junction bases numbered 12, after V lost 5 bases and J lost 8 bases. The CDR3 spells CASSPLEAGGRHEQFF. The CDR3 region has the DNA TGTGCCAGCAGTCCCTTAGAAGCGGGGGGGAGGCATGAGCAGTTCTTC.

The chain uses TRBV30 and TRBJ1-1, with a tentative D call TRBD1 (6 bases). CDR3 length equals 12 residues. V was cut by 4 bases and J by 6 bases, with 12 bases left in between. Per the germline V gene, CDR1 is GTSNPN and CDR2 is SVGIG (reference sequence). CDR3 loop: CAWNPGTPEAFF. The DNA of the CDR3 is TGTGCCTGGAACCCAGGGACACCTGAAGCTTTCTTT.

CDR3 region: CASSLGLTGAGSTDTQYF. The CDR3 nucleotides read TGTGCCAGCAGCTTAGGTTTGACGGGGGCGGGTAGCACAGATACGCAGTATTTT. The genes are TRBV7-9 and TRBJ2-3; D could derive from TRBD1 or TRBD2 (6 bases each). V was clipped by 1 base and J by 0 bases, with 17 bases between them. The CDR3 totals 18 residues. From germline, CDR1 is SEHNR and CDR2 FQNEAQ (reference sequence).

This sequence joins TRBV7-2 and TRBJ2-7; possibly TRBD1 for D (5 bases). This CDR3 has 13 amino acids. V lost 3 bases, J lost 5 bases, and 11 bases lay in between. Germline CDR1 and CDR2: SGHTA and FQGNSA. The CDR3 loop reads CASSFTGRHEQYF. Here the CDR3 DNA reads TGTGCCAGCAGCTTTACAGGAAGACACGAGCAGTACTTC.

This clone was seen a few times. V and J are TRBV28 and TRBJ1-2; D perhaps matches TRBD1 (5 bases). V was cut by 7 bases and J by 1 base, with 25 bases left in between. CDR1 and CDR2 (germline): MDHEN, SYDVKM. The length of the CDR3 is 18 residues. CDR3 residues: CASTSVRNPGYRNYGYTF. For the CDR3, the DNA is TGTGCCAGCACCAGTGTTCGGAATCCAGGGTACCGTAACTATGGCTACACCTTC.